A selection of T cell receptor beta chains follows, all from one sample in a study of blood T cell repertoires in COVID-19. Profiling relied on immunoSEQ multiplex PCR, and the TCRdb table lists in-frame clones only, not all of them. The sample lists 300,000 to 400,000 clones, about nine tenths occurring once. Sample: peripheral blood. Receptors were obtained from a woman aged 50 to 60 with COVID-19, enrolled during active disease. The CDR3 runs from the conserved cysteine through the conserved F or W. A D gene is named only where the DNA matches it firmly. Not every row has a clone size; where given, it reads once, few, many or a size class.

v_call	clone_size	d_call	j_call	cdr3_aa	cdr3_nt
TRBV6-2/TRBV6-3	-	-	TRBJ2-4	CASSYRGKNIQYF	TGTGCCAGCAGTTATAGGGGCAAAAACATTCAGTACTTC
TRBV19	-	TRBD2	TRBJ2-1	CASSTLAGGPNEQFF	TGTGCCAGTAGCACACTAGCGGGAGGGCCCAATGAGCAGTTCTTC
TRBV24-1	-	TRBD1	TRBJ1-3	CATSAATGEHGNTIYF	TGTGCCACCAGTGCTGCGACAGGGGAGCACGGAAACACCATATATTTT
TRBV18	-	TRBD1	TRBJ2-5	CASSSRDRGKGTQYF	TGTGCCAGCTCATCCCGGGACAGGGGTAAAGGGACCCAGTACTTC
TRBV7-2	-	-	TRBJ2-1	CASSLGGAGGVNEQFF	TGTGCCAGCAGCTTAGGTGGGGCTGGCGGGGTCAATGAGCAGTTCTTC
TRBV19	-	-	TRBJ1-4	CASSHTLYRASNEKLFF	TGTGCCAGTAGTCACACCCTTTACAGGGCTTCTAATGAAAAACTGTTTTTT
TRBV6-5	-	-	TRBJ2-3	CASRMTADTQYF	TGTGCCAGCAGGATGACAGCAGATACGCAGTATTTT
TRBV11-3	once	TRBD1	TRBJ2-7	CASSLAGGNEQYF	TGTGCCAGCAGCTTAGCAGGGGGCAACGAGCAGTACTTC
TRBV9	-	TRBD1	TRBJ1-6	CASSKQPGQGRNSPLHF	TGTGCCAGCAGCAAGCAACCGGGACAGGGAAGGAATTCACCCCTCCACTTT
TRBV21-1	-	-	TRBJ2-1	CAIPPSTDSLTSGRTFSSYNEQFF	TGTGCCATTCCCCCCTCGACAGACTCCCTAACTAGCGGGAGGACCTTTAGCTCCTACAATGAGCAGTTCTTC
TRBV10-2	-	-	TRBJ1-2	CASSEGRGYGYTF	TGCGCCAGCAGTGAGGGCAGGGGCTATGGCTACACCTTC
TRBV7-9	-	TRBD1	TRBJ1-3	CASGDRAFSGNTIYF	TGTGCCAGCGGGGACAGGGCCTTCTCTGGAAACACCATATATTTT
TRBV6-2/TRBV6-3	-	-	TRBJ1-5	CASSGGGGHSNQPQHF	TGTGCCAGCAGTGGAGGCGGGGGCCATAGCAATCAGCCCCAGCATTTT
TRBV9	-	TRBD2	TRBJ2-1	CASSEGLAGTYNEQFF	TGTGCCAGCAGCGAGGGACTAGCGGGAACCTACAATGAGCAGTTCTTC
TRBV11-3	-	TRBD1	TRBJ1-1	CASSLGGGQPEAFF	TGTGCCAGCAGCTTAGGAGGGGGACAGCCTGAAGCTTTCTTT
TRBV2	-	-	TRBJ1-2	CASRTTGHSLNYGYTF	TGTGCCAGCAGAACTACAGGACATTCCCTTAACTATGGCTACACCTTC
TRBV29-1	-	TRBD2	TRBJ2-3	CSVENGRATDTQYF	TGCAGCGTTGAAAACGGGAGGGCCACAGATACGCAGTATTTT
TRBV11-3	-	-	TRBJ1-2	CASSPRGSFNYGYTF	TGTGCCAGCAGCCCTCGCGGATCTTTTAACTATGGCTACACCTTC
TRBV5-8	-	TRBD1	TRBJ1-3	CASSLTLTGVVNTIYF	TGTGCCAGCAGCTTAACCTTGACAGGGGTCGTAAACACCATATATTTT
TRBV29-1	-	TRBD1	TRBJ2-3	CSVDYRGTDTQYF	TGCAGCGTGGATTACAGGGGGACAGATACGCAGTATTTT
TRBV7-9	-	TRBD1	TRBJ1-4	CASSLDRRYEKLFF	TGTGCCAGCAGCCTGGACAGGAGATATGAAAAACTGTTTTTT
TRBV7-3	-	TRBD1	TRBJ2-1	CASSLLPTSGTGVFYEQFF	TGTGCCAGCAGCCTCTTACCCACCTCCGGGACAGGGGTTTTCTATGAGCAGTTCTTC
TRBV7-9	-	-	TRBJ2-7	CASSLVHRDEQYF	TGTGCCAGCAGCTTAGTCCACCGGGACGAGCAGTACTTC
TRBV15	-	TRBD2	TRBJ2-1	CATSKGLAGRNEQFF	TGTGCCACCAGCAAGGGACTAGCGGGACGCAATGAGCAGTTCTTC
TRBV5-1	-	TRBD1	TRBJ1-2	CASSLPGTGGGGYTF	TGCGCCAGCAGCTTGCCCGGGACAGGGGGCGGTGGCTACACCTTC
TRBV19	once	-	TRBJ1-2	CASSIAGRPLGYTF	TGTGCCAGTAGTATAGCAGGCAGGCCTCTGGGCTACACCTTC
TRBV4-3	-	TRBD2	TRBJ2-1	CASSQGVGTKFIGEQFF	TGCGCCAGCAGCCAAGGGGTTGGGACTAAGTTTATTGGTGAGCAGTTCTTC
TRBV19	-	TRBD1	TRBJ1-3	CASSLGTGGRNTIYF	TGTGCCAGTAGTCTGGGGACAGGGGGCAGAAACACCATATATTTT
TRBV2	-	-	TRBJ2-7	CASSEGTDLSGEQYF	TGTGCCAGCAGTGAAGGGACAGACCTTTCAGGCGAGCAGTACTTC
TRBV13	-	TRBD1	TRBJ1-1	CASRALGTGEIEAFF	TGTGCCAGCCGAGCATTAGGGACAGGGGAGATTGAAGCTTTCTTT
TRBV7-9	-	TRBD1	TRBJ2-7	CASSLALGTGSYEQYF	TGTGCCAGCAGCTTAGCACTTGGGACAGGGTCCTACGAGCAGTACTTC
TRBV7-9	-	-	TRBJ2-1	CASSPSYNEQFF	TGTGCCAGCAGCCCTTCCTACAATGAGCAGTTCTTC
TRBV11-2	-	-	TRBJ2-1	CASSLGRDSAVGNEQFF	TGTGCCAGCAGCTTAGGGCGGGACTCCGCCGTAGGGAATGAGCAGTTCTTC
TRBV12-3/TRBV12-4	few	-	TRBJ1-1	CASTQQGGLGAFF	TGTGCCAGCACCCAACAGGGTGGGCTCGGAGCTTTCTTT
TRBV25-1	-	-	TRBJ2-7	CASSASYEQYF	TGTGCCAGCAGTGCGTCCTACGAGCAGTACTTC
TRBV5-1	-	-	TRBJ2-7	CASSSSGTREQYF	TGCGCCAGCAGCTCCTCCGGGACACGGGAGCAGTACTTC
TRBV3-1/TRBV3-2	-	-	TRBJ2-2	CASSQEGGAGTGELFF	TGTGCCAGCAGCCAAGAGGGGGGAGCGGGCACCGGGGAGCTGTTTTTT
TRBV5-4	-	-	TRBJ2-5	CASSLERSRETQYF	TGTGCCAGCAGCTTGGAGCGGAGTCGGGAGACCCAGTACTTC
TRBV27	-	-	TRBJ2-7	CASSSAYEQYF	TGTGCCAGCAGCTCGGCCTACGAGCAGTACTTC
TRBV7-2	once	TRBD1	TRBJ1-1	CASSLSDRGREAFF	TGTGCCAGCAGCTTATCGGATAGGGGGCGTGAAGCTTTCTTT
TRBV2	-	-	TRBJ1-3	CASSEEGIGNTIYF	TGTGCCAGCAGTGAAGAGGGGATTGGAAACACCATATATTTT
TRBV5-1	-	TRBD1	TRBJ1-1	CASSSSGGRETEAFF	TGCGCCAGCAGTTCCTCAGGGGGCCGGGAAACTGAAGCTTTCTTT
TRBV18	-	-	TRBJ2-7	CASSKSQVTTYEQYF	TGTGCCAGCTCAAAATCCCAGGTGACCACCTACGAGCAGTACTTC
TRBV5-6	few	-	TRBJ2-3	CASSLRGIRDTQYF	TGTGCCAGCAGCTTGAGGGGGATCAGGGATACGCAGTATTTT
TRBV7-9	-	TRBD1	TRBJ2-7	CASSPSARGTYEQYF	TGTGCCAGCAGCCCCTCGGCCAGGGGGACCTACGAGCAGTACTTC
TRBV27	-	-	TRBJ1-1	CASSFHGGFATEAFF	TGTGCCAGCAGTTTCCACGGGGGGTTTGCCACTGAAGCTTTCTTT
TRBV7-8	-	TRBD1	TRBJ1-1	CASSQAGTVEAFF	TGTGCCAGCAGCCAAGCAGGGACAGTTGAAGCTTTCTTT
TRBV6-5	-	-	TRBJ1-2	CASRHQANYGYTF	TGTGCCAGCAGACACCAAGCTAACTATGGCTACACCTTC
TRBV7-9	-	TRBD1	TRBJ1-2	CASSAQGDGYTF	TGTGCCAGCAGCGCCCAGGGGGATGGCTACACCTTC
TRBV3-1/TRBV3-2	-	-	TRBJ1-5	CASLKRGAVNQPQHF	TGTGCCAGCCTGAAACGGGGGGCCGTCAATCAGCCCCAGCATTTT
TRBV7-9	-	-	TRBJ1-1	CASSHSFGTEAFF	TGTGCCAGCAGCCACTCCTTCGGGACTGAAGCTTTCTTT
TRBV7-2	-	-	TRBJ2-3	CASSPLVDTQYF	TGTGCCAGCAGCCCTCTAGTTGATACGCAGTATTTT
TRBV5-1	-	-	TRBJ2-1	CASSTGFSYNEQFF	TGCGCCAGCAGCACCGGGTTCTCCTACAATGAGCAGTTCTTC